The 22 T cell receptor beta chains in this list originate from one sample, sequenced in a study of shared clonotypes between healthy human individuals. Here immunoSEQ multiplex PCR was the method, and the copy in TCRdb shows in-frame clones only, minus some. The data contain fewer than 2.5 million clones, roughly 93% of them singletons. What was sequenced was naive CD4+ T cells from PBMCs. Subset of the sample: CD45RA+ positively selected. The origin of the receptors is a man aged 18-30 years in good health. Some clones in this sample may be carry-over from other donors' samples.

This chain links TRBV4-2 with TRBJ2-1, with 8 bases lining up with TRBD2. Per the germline V gene, CDR1 is LGHNA and CDR2 is YNFKEQ. J was trimmed by 4 bases and V by 0 bases; bases with no gene match: 5. The CDR3 runs to 16 residues. CDR3 loop: CASSQEGGRLYNEQFF. The CDR3 DNA reads TGTGCCAGCAGCCAAGAAGGCGGGAGGCTATACAATGAGCAGTTCTTC.

The genes are TRBV10-3 and TRBJ2-3; no definite D call. The CDR3 is made up of 15 amino acids. Between the trimmed V and J ends, which lost 7 bases and 4 bases, there was a span of 18 bases. CDR1 ENHRY and CDR2 SYGVKD come from the germline V gene. The CDR3 nucleotides are TGTGCCATCACCCCGCGGCTTACCCCCTCAGATACGCAGTATTTT. Translated: CAITPRLTPSDTQYF.

The V gene is TRBV28, the J gene TRBJ2-3; D is ambiguous. The CDR3 length is 15 residues. The V gene lost 11 bases and the J gene lost 2 bases, with 20 bases spanning the gap. Germline values: CDR1 MDHEN, CDR2 SYDVKM. The CDR3 DNA is TGTGCCGTCACCCTACCAGGACGGGTCACAGATACGCAGTATTTT. Translating it yields CAVTLPGRVTDTQYF.

The gene calls are TRBV7-2 and TRBJ2-5; the D gene is possibly TRBD2 (5 bases). The CDR3 contains 15 residues. V dropped 0 bases and J dropped 3 bases, with 11 bases sitting between them. Per germline, CDR1 SGHTA and CDR2 FQGNSA. The CDR3 loop is CASSLALAREETQYF. The CDR3 nucleotides read TGTGCCAGCAGCTTAGCCCTAGCTCGGGAAGAGACCCAGTACTTC.

J is TRBJ1-4 and V is TRBV2; 7 bases are a match to TRBD1. The ends lost 6 bases at V and 1 base at J; junction bases unmatched: 2. This CDR3 region has 14 residues. Per the germline V gene, CDR1 is SNHLY and CDR2 is FYNNEI. CDR3 nucleotides: TGTGCCAGCAGGAGACAGGGAACTAATGAAAAACTGTTTTTT. Its translation is CASRRQGTNEKLFF.

The chain recombines TRBV5-4 with TRBJ2-7; D is possibly TRBD2 (6 bases). Trimming removed 2 bases at V and 2 bases at J, with 14 bases between. Germline values: CDR1 SGHNT, CDR2 YYREEE (reference sequence). The CDR3 has 15 amino acids. Written as DNA, the CDR3 is TGTGCCAGCAGCTTTAAGCGGGCCCTCCCCTACGAGCAGTACTTC. The encoded protein is CASSFKRALPYEQYF.

The chain is built from TRBV5-8 and TRBJ1-1; possible D gene TRBD1, 6 bases. This CDR3 has 15 residues. Looked up from germline, CDR1 is SGHTS and CDR2 is YDEGEE. V gave up 2 bases and J gave up 0 bases, with 11 bases separating them. Here the CDR3 reads CASSFRRTVNTEAFF. CDR3 bases: TGTGCCAGCAGCTTCCGACGGACAGTGAACACTGAAGCTTTCTTT. Filled out from reference TRBV5-8 and TRBJ1-1, the complete variable domain reads EAGVTQSPTHLIKTRGQQATLRCSPISGHTSVYWYQQALGLGLQFLLWYDEGEERNRGNFPPRFSGRQFPNYSSELNVNALELEDSALYLCASSFRRTVNTEAFFGQGTRLTVV.

This clone was seen a handful of times. The V and J genes are TRBV4-1 and TRBJ1-1, with D possibly matching TRBD1 (5 bases). The germline V gene has CDR1 MGHRA and CDR2 YSYEKL. The V gene lost 5 bases and the J gene lost 10 bases, with 17 bases spanning the gap. The CDR3 consists of 13 residues. In nucleotides, the CDR3 is TGCGCCAGCAGCGACGGGGGTTCCAGGGTAGCTTTCTTT. It encodes CASSDGGSRVAFF.

The J gene is TRBJ2-7, the V gene TRBV28; D may be TRBD1 (5 bases). In germline, CDR1 is MDHEN, CDR2 SYDVKM. CDR3 length: 14 amino acids. Between the trimmed V and J ends, which lost 8 bases and 2 bases, there was a span of 16 bases. CDR3: CASYSQGLAYEQYF. The CDR3 DNA follows: TGTGCCAGCTACTCGCAGGGTCTCGCCTACGAGCAGTACTTC.

The chain carries TRBV6-5 and TRBJ1-1, with TRBD1 as a possible D gene (6 bases). Trimming took 5 bases from V and 2 from J, leaving 15 bases between them. Per germline, CDR1 MNHEY and CDR2 SVGAGI. There are 15 residues in the CDR3. CDR3 nucleotides: TGTGCCAGCAGTCTAACAGGGCTCGGAAACACTGAAGCTTTCTTT. It is translated as CASSLTGLGNTEAFF.

This clone is a singleton in its sample. This sequence joins TRBV5-4 and TRBJ1-2; weak D call: TRBD1 (6 bases). CDR1 is SGHNT and CDR2 is YYREEE in the germline V gene (reference sequence). The CDR3 totals 14 residues. V was shortened by 3 bases and J by 4 bases, with 13 bases between the two germline ends. CDR3 nucleotide sequence: TGTGCCAGCAGCTCGGACAGCTTTTTCTATGGCTACACCTTC. Translated, it gives CASSSDSFFYGYTF.

This chain links TRBV6-5 with TRBJ1-2; TRBD1 might be the D (5 bases). Per the germline V gene, CDR1 is MNHEY and CDR2 is SVGAGI. The CDR3 is 14 amino acids. The ends were cut back, 2 bases at V and 7 bases at J, with 14 bases in the middle. The CDR3 spells CASSYRAGFGGYTF. DNA of the CDR3: TGTGCCAGCAGTTACCGGGCAGGGTTCGGTGGCTACACCTTC.

This sequence joins TRBV29-1 and TRBJ1-2; D is uncertain. Trimming cost V 0 bases and J 6 bases, with 8 bases left between them. Germline lookup yields CDR1 SQVTM and CDR2 ANQGSEA. This CDR3 region has 12 residues. Here the CDR3 DNA reads TGCAGCGTTGAAGAGGGCTTGGATGGCTACACCTTC. Its protein product is CSVEEGLDGYTF.

The chain recombines TRBV6-5 with TRBJ2-7, with TRBD2 identical over 9 bases. Losses at the gene ends were 6 bases for V and 1 base for J; bases not matched to a gene: 7. The CDR3 spans 15 residues. Germline V gene data show CDR1 as MNHEY and CDR2 as SVGAGI. In DNA, the CDR3 is TGTGCCAGCAGGCCGAGCGGGAGGTGGTCCTACGAGCAGTACTTC. It codes for CASRPSGRWSYEQYF.

The chain combines TRBV4-3 with TRBJ1-1; D uncertain. Germline V gene sequence: CDR1 LGHNA, CDR2 YSLEER. This CDR3 contains 13 residues. The germline V and J ends were trimmed by 0 bases and 7 bases, with 9 bases remaining between them. CDR3 in amino acids: CASSQDSGSEAFF. The CDR3, as DNA: TGCGCCAGCAGCCAAGATTCGGGCAGTGAAGCTTTCTTT.

V usage is TRBV28 and J usage is TRBJ1-1, with D possibly TRBD1 on 6 matching bases. The V gene lost 4 bases and the J gene lost 1 base, with 10 bases spanning the gap. Germline values: CDR1 MDHEN, CDR2 SYDVKM. The CDR3 extends over 14 amino acids. CDR3 sequence (DNA): TGTGCCAGCAGTTCCCGGACAGAGAACACTGAAGCTTTCTTT. Translation: CASSSRTENTEAFF.

V and J are TRBV2 and TRBJ2-7; a possible D gene is TRBD1 (5 bases). Per the germline V gene, CDR1 is SNHLY and CDR2 is FYNNEI. CDR3 size: 14 residues. The ends were cut back, 0 bases at V and 7 bases at J, with 13 bases in the middle. CDR3 sequence reads: CASSEARLKGEQYF. The DNA for the CDR3 is TGTGCCAGCAGTGAAGCGCGTCTGAAGGGGGAGCAGTACTTC.

The genes are TRBV9 and TRBJ1-2; D unresolved. This CDR3 is built from 14 residues. Germline V gene data show CDR1 as SGDLS and CDR2 as YYNGEE. V lost 0 bases and J 2 bases, leaving 8 bases between the germline ends. The CDR3 DNA reads TGTGCCAGCAGCGTAGTCGGATCCAACTATGGCTACACCTTC. Translating gives CASSVVGSNYGYTF.

The chain is built from TRBV6-6 and TRBJ2-4; D gene ambiguous. This CDR3 has 15 residues. V dropped 6 bases and J dropped 3 bases, with 15 bases sitting between them. The germline gives CDR1 MNHNY, CDR2 SVGAGI (reference sequence). The CDR3 reads CASSPRARGKNIQYF. The CDR3 region has the DNA TGTGCCAGCAGCCCCCGTGCTAGAGGCAAAAACATTCAGTACTTC.

V usage is TRBV6-6 and J usage is TRBJ2-2, with 7 bases identical to TRBD2. J was trimmed by 2 bases and V by 2 bases; bases with no gene match: 2. Germline CDR1 MNHNY, CDR2 SVGAGI (reference sequence). The CDR3 has 15 amino acids. This CDR3 reads CASSYGLVNTGELFF. DNA of the CDR3: TGTGCCAGCAGTTACGGACTAGTTAACACCGGGGAGCTGTTTTTT.

The chain joins TRBV6-1 to TRBJ2-7; D could derive from TRBD1 or TRBD2 (7 bases each). The CDR3 covers 14 residues. The germline V gene has CDR1 MNHNS and CDR2 SASEGT. V lost 6 bases, J lost 1 base, and 13 bases lay in between. This CDR3 reads CASSSGGQSYEQYF. CDR3 nucleotides: TGTGCCAGCAGCTCGGGGGGACAGTCCTACGAGCAGTACTTC.

This clone has just a few counts. V gene TRBV30 combines with J gene TRBJ1-5; 7 bases are a match to TRBD1. Germline trimming cut 0 bases from V and 6 bases from J; bases unmatched to any gene: 5. The CDR3 sequence is 14 residues long. Germline-derived CDR1 and CDR2 are GTSNPN and SVGIG (reference sequence). CDR3 sequence: CAWSVTGTSQPQHF. CDR3 DNA: TGTGCCTGGAGTGTGACAGGGACGAGTCAGCCCCAGCATTTT. Supplemented by reference TRBV30 and TRBJ1-5, the full variable domain reads SQTIHQWPATLVQPVGSPLSLECTVEGTSNPNLYWYRQAAGRGLQLLFYSVGIGQISSEVPQNLSASRPQDRQFILSSKKLLLSDSGFYLCAWSVTGTSQPQHFGDGTRLSIL.